The next 7 T cell receptor beta chains were all read from a single sample in a study of blood T cell repertoires in COVID-19. Method: immunoSEQ multiplex PCR; TCRdb's copy keeps in-frame clones and lacks some. This sample has approximately 390,000 clones, with nearly 90% found just once. Sequencing used peripheral blood. The receptors were sampled from a man between 18 and 35 years old with active or convalescent COVID-19.

The rearrangement joins TRBV11-2 to TRBJ1-1, with 7 bases lining up with TRBD1. V lost 8 bases, J lost 1 base, and 10 bases stayed unmatched. The length of the CDR3 is 15 residues. Germline CDR1 and CDR2: SGHAT and FQNNGV. CDR3 DNA: TGTGCCAGCGGCCCGTTGACAGGGCCGAACACTGAAGCTTTCTTT. Amino acids: CASGPLTGPNTEAFF. Based on the CDR3 plus reference TRBV11-2 and TRBJ1-1, the full variable domain is EAGVAQSPRYKIIEKRQSVAFWCNPISGHATLYWYQQILGQGPKLLIQFQNNGVVDDSQLPKDRFSAERLKGVDSTLKIQPAKLEDSAVYLCASGPLTGPNTEAFFGQGTRLTVV.

This chain connects TRBV5-1 to TRBJ1-6; D remains unclear. The V and J ends lost 0 bases and 12 bases respectively, with 13 bases between them. Germline V CDR1 and CDR2: SGHRS, YFSETQ. The CDR3 consists of 14 residues. This CDR3 is CASSLGGDSVPLHF. The CDR3 nucleotides are TGCGCCAGCAGCTTGGGCGGGGATTCGGTACCCCTCCACTTT.

The genes are TRBV19 and TRBJ1-2, with TRBD1 identical over 9 bases. J lost 3 bases, V lost 10 bases, and 6 bases had no gene match. This CDR3 is built from 13 residues. Germline V gives CDR1 LNHDA, CDR2 SQIVND (reference sequence). The CDR3 sequence: CATRTGVDYGYTF. The CDR3 DNA is TGTGCCACGCGGACAGGGGTAGACTATGGCTACACCTTC.

The V call is TRBV23-1, the J call TRBJ1-2; D unclear. TRBV23-1 is an open reading frame whose function is uncertain. Trimming took 4 bases from V and 5 from J, leaving 17 bases between them. The length of the CDR3 is 15 residues. This chain's CDR3 is CASSPLCREKYGYTF. DNA of the CDR3: TGCGCCAGCAGTCCTTTGTGCCGGGAAAAATATGGCTACACCTTC.

The rearrangement joins TRBV5-4 to TRBJ2-1; TRBD2 agrees at 10 bases. The ends lost 4 bases at V and 7 bases at J; junction bases unmatched: 5. Germline CDR1 is SGHNT and CDR2 is YYREEE (reference sequence). The CDR3 has 14 amino acids. The CDR3 DNA is TGTGCCAGCAGCGGGGGACTAGCGTTAAATGAGCAGTTCTTC. Translation: CASSGGLALNEQFF.

This sequence joins TRBV15 and TRBJ1-1; D is possibly TRBD1 (6 bases). The germline V gene encodes CDR1 LNHNV and CDR2 YYDKDF (reference sequence). The CDR3 spans 13 residues. Deletions cut 5 bases from V and 1 base from J, with 8 bases between. The CDR3 sequence: CATSLTGNTEAFF. The CDR3 DNA reads as TGTGCCACCAGCCTGACAGGGAACACTGAAGCTTTCTTT.

The V gene is TRBV27, the J gene TRBJ2-3; 10 nucleotides agree with TRBD2. From germline, CDR1 is MNHEY and CDR2 SMNVEV (reference sequence). This CDR3 region has 16 residues. V gave up 5 bases and J gave up 3 bases; unmatched junction bases: 8. CDR3 region: CASSPWDSGRTDTQYF. In DNA, the CDR3 is TGTGCCAGCAGTCCATGGGATAGCGGGAGGACAGATACGCAGTATTTT.